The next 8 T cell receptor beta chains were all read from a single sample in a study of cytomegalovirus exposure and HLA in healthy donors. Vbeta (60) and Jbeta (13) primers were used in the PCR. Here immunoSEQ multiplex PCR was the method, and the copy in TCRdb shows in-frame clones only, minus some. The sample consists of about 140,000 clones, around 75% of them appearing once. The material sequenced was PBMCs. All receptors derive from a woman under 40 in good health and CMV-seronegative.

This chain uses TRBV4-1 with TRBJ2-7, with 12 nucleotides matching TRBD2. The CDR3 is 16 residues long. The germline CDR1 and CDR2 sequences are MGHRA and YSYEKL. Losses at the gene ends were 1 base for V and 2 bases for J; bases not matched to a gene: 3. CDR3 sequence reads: CASSQGTSGAAYEQYF. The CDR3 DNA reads TGCGCCAGCAGCCAAGGGACTAGCGGGGCCGCCTACGAGCAGTACTTC.

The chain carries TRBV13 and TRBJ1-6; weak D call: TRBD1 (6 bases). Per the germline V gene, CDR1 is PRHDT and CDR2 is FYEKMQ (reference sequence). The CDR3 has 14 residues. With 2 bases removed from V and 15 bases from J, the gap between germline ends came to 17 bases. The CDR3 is CASSLSATGYHLHF. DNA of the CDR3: TGTGCCAGCAGCTTAAGTGCGACAGGCTACCACCTCCACTTT.

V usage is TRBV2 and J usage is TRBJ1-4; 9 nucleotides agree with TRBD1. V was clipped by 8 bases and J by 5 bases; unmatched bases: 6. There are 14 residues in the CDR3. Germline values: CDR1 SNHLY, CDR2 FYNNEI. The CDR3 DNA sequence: TGTGCCAGCGTCCCCGGGACAGGGAATGAAAAACTGTTTTTT. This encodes CASVPGTGNEKLFF.

The CDR3 DNA reads TGCGCCAGCAGCTTGGGGCTGGACGAGCAGTACTTC. It codes for CASSLGLDEQYF. The chain couples TRBV5-1 to TRBJ2-7; D unresolved. The V end was cut by 0 bases, the J end by 5 bases, with 6 bases between. This CDR3 has 12 amino acids. Germline CDR1 and CDR2: SGHRS and YFSETQ.

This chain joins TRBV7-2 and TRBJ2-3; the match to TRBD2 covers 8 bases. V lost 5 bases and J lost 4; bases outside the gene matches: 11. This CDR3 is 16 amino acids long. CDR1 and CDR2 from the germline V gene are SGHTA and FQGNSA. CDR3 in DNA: TGTGCCAGCAGCCCGGCGGGGCGCGGGGGGCCAGATACGCAGTATTTT. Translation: CASSPAGRGGPDTQYF.

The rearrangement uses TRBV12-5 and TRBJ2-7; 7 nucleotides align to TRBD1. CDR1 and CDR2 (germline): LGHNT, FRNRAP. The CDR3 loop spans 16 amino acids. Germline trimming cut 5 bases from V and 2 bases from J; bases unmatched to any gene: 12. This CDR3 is CASGPDRDSHAYEQYV. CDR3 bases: TGTGCTAGTGGTCCCGACCGGGACAGTCATGCCTACGAGCAGTACGTC.

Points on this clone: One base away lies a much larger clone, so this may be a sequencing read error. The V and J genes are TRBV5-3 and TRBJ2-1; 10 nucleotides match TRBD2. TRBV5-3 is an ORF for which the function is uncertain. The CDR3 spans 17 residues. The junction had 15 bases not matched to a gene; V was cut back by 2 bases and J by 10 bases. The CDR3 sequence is CARSLGGLAGGPREQFF. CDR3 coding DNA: TGTGCCAGAAGCTTAGGAGGCTTAGCGGGAGGTCCCAGAGAGCAGTTCTTC.

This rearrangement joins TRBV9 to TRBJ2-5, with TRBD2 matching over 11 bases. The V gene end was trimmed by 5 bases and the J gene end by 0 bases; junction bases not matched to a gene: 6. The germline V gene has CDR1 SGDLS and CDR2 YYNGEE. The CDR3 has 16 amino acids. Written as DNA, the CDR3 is TGTGCCAGCAGTCGACTAGCGGGAAATTACCAAGAGACCCAGTACTTC. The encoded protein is CASSRLAGNYQETQYF.